This T cell receptor (beta chain) was captured in a study of identifying expanded T cells in peripheral blood. General study results and limits: Differentially abundant clones: around 1.2 between replicates, about 15 at approximately two weeks, 19 at four. Approximately two-week clone count variance significantly increased as total template count grew.

Sequencing used immunoSEQ multiplex PCR; TCRdb keeps in-frame clones, though not all of them. The table lists 75,000 to 100,000 clones, roughly 90% of them singletons. Collection occurred without any documented infections or immune events in donors. This CDR3 contains 15 residues. Germline V gene data show CDR1 as SEHNR and CDR2 as FQNEAQ (reference sequence). V lost 1 base, J lost 7 bases, and 5 bases stayed unmatched. In the case of this clone: Its antigen is not known.

The sample taken for sequencing was blood. The sequence came from a person aged 18 to 75 in good health. The J gene is TRBJ2-7, the V gene TRBV7-9; 12 nucleotides align to TRBD2. CDR3 sequence reads: CASSLVLAGGGEQYF. CDR3 DNA: TGTGCCAGCAGCTTAGTCCTAGCGGGAGGGGGGGAGCAGTACTTC.